This TCR beta chain came from a study of identical twins. Findings of the study overall: In cord blood, abundant beta clonotypes had fewer insertions; memory showed no trend. For zero-insertion analyses, partial confounding could come from invariant MAIT and iNKT cells.

Comments on this clonotype: Its antigen is currently unknown.

TCRdb re-derived calls from the 5' RACE reads in MiXCR, one entry per CDR3 protein. The table includes 1.5 million or so distinct CDR3 sequences, about 32% detected once. Looked up from germline, CDR1 is SGHAT and CDR2 is FQNNGV. The CDR3 contains 15 residues. V gave up 7 bases and J gave up 5 bases; unmatched junction bases: 11. The TCR was taken from a newborn girl in good health. This sequence joins TRBV11-2 and TRBJ2-5; 9 positions agree with TRBD2. The sample consisted of cord blood. CDR3 protein: CASKFSGRLSETQYF. CDR3 coding DNA: TGTGCCAGCAAATTTAGCGGGAGATTATCTGAGACCCAGTACTTC.